These 2 T cell receptor beta chains share one sample of origin, sequenced in a study of tumor-infiltrating lymphocytes in localized non-small cell lung cancer. The assay was immunoSEQ multiplex PCR, and TCRdb's table has in-frame clones only and misses some. This table holds around 17,000 clones, 40% to 45% found once. Sequenced sample: lung tumor tissue. The receptors derive from a human donor with non-small cell lung cancer.

By sample share, this clone is medium-sized (0.01 to 0.1%). The CDR3 nucleotides are TGTGCCTGGCAGAGAGGTAACGAGCAGTACTTC. Its translation: CAWQRGNEQYF. The J gene is TRBJ2-7, the V gene TRBV30, with no clear D. The germline gives CDR1 GTSNPN, CDR2 SVGIG (reference sequence). The V and J ends lost 5 bases and 5 bases respectively, with 10 bases between them. The CDR3 covers 11 residues.

CDR3 amino acids: CASSPWTGKVGRAEAFF. The CDR3 bases are TGTGCCAGCAGTCCATGGACAGGGAAGGTGGGACGCGCTGAAGCTTTCTTT. The chain is built from TRBV27 and TRBJ1-1; the match to TRBD1 covers 8 bases. CDR1 and CDR2 from the germline V gene are MNHEY and SMNVEV (reference sequence). J was trimmed by 6 bases and V by 5 bases; bases with no gene match: 17. The CDR3 extends over 17 amino acids.